This is a list of T cell receptor beta chains from one sample in a study of cytomegalovirus exposure and HLA in healthy donors. Clones were sequenced by immunoSEQ multiplex PCR, and TCRdb holds only the in-frame ones, with some missing. The sample has 150,000 to 200,000 clones, 87% seen once; the top ten hold around 0.99%. The sequenced sample consisted of PBMCs. The origin of the receptors is a boy aged 2 to 10 in good health and CMV-seronegative. The CDR3 runs from the conserved cysteine through the conserved F or W. The D gene is left open where the match is weak. The size field is filled for only some rows; it gives once, few, many or a size class.

clone size	V gene	D gene	J gene	CDR3 DNA	CDR3 protein
few	TRBV10-1	.	TRBJ1-5	TGCGCCAGCAGTGAGTCATCGAGGAGGAATCAGCCCCAGCATTTT	CASSESSRRNQPQHF
.	TRBV7-6	.	TRBJ1-2	TGTGCCAGCAGCTTAGGCGGCGACTATGGCTACACCTTC	CASSLGGDYGYTF
once	TRBV10-3	.	TRBJ2-7	TGTGCCATCAGCCCCCCCGAGGGCCACGAGCAGTACTTC	CAISPPEGHEQYF
.	TRBV6-5	.	TRBJ2-3	TGTGCCAGCAGTATATCATGGACTAGCACAGATACGCAGTATTTT	CASSISWTSTDTQYF
.	TRBV5-8	TRBD1	TRBJ1-5	TGTGCCAGCAGCTTGTGGACAGGGGGTTTTAGCAATCAGCCCCAGCATTTT	CASSLWTGGFSNQPQHF
.	TRBV9	TRBD1	TRBJ1-4	TGTGCCAGCAGCGCCATACAGGGGGAGAATGAAAAACTGTTTTTT	CASSAIQGENEKLFF
.	TRBV10-3	.	TRBJ1-2	TGTGCCATCGGTCAGGCAGTCGATGTTAACTATGGCTACACCTTC	CAIGQAVDVNYGYTF
.	TRBV5-1	.	TRBJ2-3	TGCGCCAGCAGCTTGGAAGGCTCTAGGAGCACAGATACGCAGTATTTT	CASSLEGSRSTDTQYF
.	TRBV18	.	TRBJ1-1	TGTGCCAGCTCAGAGACAGTGAACACTGAAGCTTTCTTT	CASSETVNTEAFF
.	TRBV6-6	.	TRBJ2-7	TGTGCCAGCAGTCCAGGGAAACACGAGCAGTACTTC	CASSPGKHEQYF
.	TRBV5-8	.	TRBJ1-5	TGTGCCAGCAGCGCCGGACAAAGAAATCAGCCCCAGCATTTT	CASSAGQRNQPQHF
.	TRBV2	.	TRBJ2-6	TGTGCCAGCAGTGCCCAGACAGTGACAACCAACGTCCTGACTTTC	CASSAQTVTTNVLTF
.	TRBV9	.	TRBJ2-5	TGTGCCAGCAGCGTAGGGACTACCCCGGGGGAGACCCAGTACTTC	CASSVGTTPGETQYF
.	TRBV28	TRBD1	TRBJ2-7	TGTGCCAGCAGGATACAGGGGGCTGGCTACGAGCAGTACTTC	CASRIQGAGYEQYF
few	TRBV7-9	TRBD1	TRBJ1-4	TGTGCCAGCAGCACGGGACAGGCCGCGAGGGAAAAACTGTTTTTT	CASSTGQAAREKLFF
.	TRBV6-1	.	TRBJ2-3	TGTGCCAGCAGCCATACGGGGGTACTCACAGATACGCAGTATTTT	CASSHTGVLTDTQYF
once	TRBV7-3	TRBD2	TRBJ2-4	TGTGCCAGCAGCCCTTGGACTAGCGGGGGGGCCTCGGGCAAAAACATTCAGTACTTC	CASSPWTSGGASGKNIQYF
.	TRBV4-2	.	TRBJ2-1	TGTGCCAGCAGCCATGTTTTCGAGGCCCCTGACAATGAGCAGTTCTTC	CASSHVFEAPDNEQFF
.	TRBV4-1	.	TRBJ1-2	TGCGCCAGCAGCCAAGTAGTAATTGGGCCCAACTATGGCTACACCTTC	CASSQVVIGPNYGYTF
.	TRBV29-1	.	TRBJ1-3	TGCAGCGCTGGGGAGACTCCTGGAAACACCATATATTTT	CSAGETPGNTIYF
.	TRBV5-6	.	TRBJ1-1	TGTGCCAGCAGCTACAGGGCCACTGAAGCTTTCTTT	CASSYRATEAFF
once	TRBV11-3	TRBD1	TRBJ2-6	TGTGCCAGCAGCTTAGGCAATACAGGGGGAACGGGGGCCAACGTCCTGACTTTC	CASSLGNTGGTGANVLTF
.	TRBV5-1	TRBD2	TRBJ2-3	TGCGCCAGCAGCTCCCGACTAGCGGGGGCCACAGATACGCAGTATTTT	CASSSRLAGATDTQYF
.	TRBV23-1	.	TRBJ2-3	TGCGCCAGCAGTCAATCGACGCCAGGGGGGACAGATACGCAGTATTTT	CASSQSTPGGTDTQYF
few	TRBV27	.	TRBJ1-2	TGTGCCAGCAAGCGGGACTGGGATGATGGCTACACCTTC	CASKRDWDDGYTF
.	TRBV11-3	.	TRBJ1-1	TGTGCCAGCAGCTTAGATTGCACAGGCGGTATCTTTGGAAAAGCTTTCTTT	CASSLDCTGGIFGKAFF
.	TRBV4-1	.	TRBJ1-3	TGCGCCAGCTACGGGGGAAATGAAAACACCATATATTTT	CASYGGNENTIYF
.	TRBV9	TRBD2	TRBJ2-3	TGTGCCAGCAGCCCCGGACTAGCGGAGCGTTCTAGCACAGATACGCAGTATTTT	CASSPGLAERSSTDTQYF
.	TRBV2	.	TRBJ1-1	TGTGCCAGCAGAGGACTGGGGACTGAAGCTTTCTTT	CASRGLGTEAFF
.	TRBV2	.	TRBJ1-4	TGTGCCAGCAGGGGACACCCCGAAAAACTGTTTTTT	CASRGHPEKLFF
.	TRBV6-1	.	TRBJ2-3	TGTGCCAGCAGTGAAGCGCGGGATACGCAGTATTTT	CASSEARDTQYF
.	TRBV5-4	TRBD1	TRBJ2-7	TGTGCCAGCAGCGGACCCGGGACAGGGAAGGGCTCCTACGAGCAGTACTTC	CASSGPGTGKGSYEQYF
.	TRBV27	TRBD1	TRBJ2-2	TGTGCCAGCAGTTTCTTACCCCCGGGACAGGGTTCGAACACCGGGGAGCTGTTTTTT	CASSFLPPGQGSNTGELFF
few	TRBV6-5	.	TRBJ1-5	TGTGCCAGCGGGGAGAGCAATCAGCCCCAGCATTTT	CASGESNQPQHF
.	TRBV11-2	TRBD2	TRBJ2-7	TGTGCCAGCAGCTTAGACCTAGCGGGGAGATACGAGCAGTACTTC	CASSLDLAGRYEQYF
.	TRBV5-4	.	TRBJ2-7	TGTGCCAGCAGCTTGGTGTCGCGGCCAGAGCAGTACTTC	CASSLVSRPEQYF
.	TRBV11-3	.	TRBJ2-7	TGTGCCAGCAGCAGTAGCCGGAGCTCCTACGAGCAGTACTTC	CASSSSRSSYEQYF
once	TRBV4-2	TRBD2	TRBJ2-3	TGTGCCAGCAGCCCCGGACCGCGGGGGGGCCCAGATACGCAGTATTTT	CASSPGPRGGPDTQYF
.	TRBV7-9	TRBD1	TRBJ1-5	TGTGCCAGCAGCGAGGACAGGGTAATTCAGCCCCAGCATTTT	CASSEDRVIQPQHF
.	TRBV18	TRBD2	TRBJ2-7	TGTGCCAGCTCTACGGGAGGGAGCTCCTACGAGCAGTACTTC	CASSTGGSSYEQYF
.	TRBV11-2	.	TRBJ1-3	TGTGCCAGCAGCTCGTCCCCAGGTTCTGGAAACACCATATATTTT	CASSSSPGSGNTIYF
.	TRBV5-4	.	TRBJ1-1	TGTGCCAGCAGCTTGGGTTGGGGGCAAGAAGCTTTCTTT	CASSLGWGQEAFF
once	TRBV30	.	TRBJ1-6	TGTGCCTGGAGAGGGGTGAATTCACCCCTCCACTTT	CAWRGVNSPLHF
.	TRBV6-5	TRBD1	TRBJ1-2	TGTGCCAGCACCCGAACCCGGACAGGGGACTATGGCTACACCTTC	CASTRTRTGDYGYTF
.	TRBV28	.	TRBJ1-1	TGTGCCAGCGGGGAGGATAACCGAGCGAACACTGAAGCTTTCTTT	CASGEDNRANTEAFF
.	TRBV28	.	TRBJ1-2	TGTGCCAGCACCTCGCGAGCGGGGAGAAAATATGGCTACACCTTC	CASTSRAGRKYGYTF
.	TRBV6-5	.	TRBJ1-6	TGTGCCAGCAGGCGCCAAGTAGGGCCCGTCGGGGCCCTCCACTTT	CASRRQVGPVGALHF
.	TRBV7-9	.	TRBJ2-7	TGTTCCAGCAGCTTTGCGGAGTTCTACGAGCAGTACTTC	CSSSFAEFYEQYF
.	TRBV30	TRBD1	TRBJ1-2	TGTGCCTGGAGTAGGGGACAGACTAACTATGGCTACACCTTC	CAWSRGQTNYGYTF
few	TRBV6-5	TRBD1	TRBJ1-4	TGTGCCAGCAGTATTCTGACAGGGGGTGAAAAACTGTTTTTT	CASSILTGGEKLFF